Below, one T cell receptor beta chain is given with its context. This sample is part of a study of blood T cell repertoires in COVID-19. Study at large: Specimens from acute and convalescent COVID-19 originated in the United States, Italy and Spain. From T cells, B-cell-depleted T cells, or PBMCs came the material, which was cDNA or gDNA.

Per the original data handling: How many nucleated cells were present was estimated from reference gene primer amplification. Repertoires were generated with immunoSEQ multiplex PCR, while TCRdb's copy carries only in-frame clones and drops some. V and J calls and clone size follow that table, whereas D and trimming were derived from the DNA. This table holds fewer than 250,000 clones, roughly 84% found once. This CDR3 region has 15 residues. Germline CDR1 reads MNHEY; CDR2 reads SMNVEV (reference sequence). V shed 5 bases and J shed 3 bases, with 17 bases lying between them. This sequence originates from a man aged 40-55 years with acute or convalescent COVID-19. The sample consisted of peripheral blood. The rearrangement uses TRBV27 and TRBJ2-7; D perhaps matches TRBD2 (5 bases). The DNA for the CDR3 is TGTGCCAGCAGTCGCGGGTCACCGACTTTCTACGAGCAGTACTTC. This codes for CASSRGSPTFYEQYF.